A selection of T cell receptor beta chains follows, all from one sample in a study of early T cells in non-severe SARS-CoV-2 infection. TCRdb re-called the 5' RACE reads through MiXCR, storing one row per CDR3 protein. The table lists fewer than 35,000 distinct CDR3 sequences, around 7% of them singletons, with approximately 2.5% in the top ten. The source material was whole blood. These receptors were obtained from an adult who was a healthcare worker with PCR-confirmed SARS-CoV-2 infection or an uninfected control (not recorded which). Both conserved end residues are part of each CDR3. D genes are given only for firm matches. Expanded clones get a size class; other rows say once, few or many, or leave the size out.

-	few	TRBV20-1	TRBJ2-2	CSAREPTNTGELFF	TGCAGTGCTAGAGAGCCAACCAACACCGGGGAGCTGTTTTTT
TRBD2	few	TRBV29-1	TRBJ2-1	CSADGSSGRAWNEQFF	TGCAGCGCCGATGGGTCTAGCGGGAGGGCCTGGAATGAGCAGTTCTTC
-	many	TRBV6-5	TRBJ1-3	CASSYSKGLRSGNTIYF	TGTGCCAGCAGTTACTCAAAAGGGCTTAGGTCTGGAAACACCATATATTTT
TRBD1	-	TRBV20-1	TRBJ1-5	CSARQGVNQPQHF	TGCAGTGCTCGCCAGGGGGTCAATCAGCCCCAGCATTTT
-	many	TRBV30	TRBJ1-2	CAWRVSGSSIIYGYTF	TGTGCCTGGAGGGTATCGGGTTCATCCATCATCTATGGCTACACCTTC
TRBD1	few	TRBV20-1	TRBJ1-1	CSACDGQATNTEAFF	TGCAGTGCGTGCGACGGACAGGCGACGAACACTGAAGCTTTCTTT
TRBD2	once	TRBV2	TRBJ2-1	CASRLGLASSYNEQFF	TGTGCCAGCAGACTGGGACTAGCGAGCTCCTACAATGAGCAGTTCTTC
TRBD2	-	TRBV30	TRBJ2-1	CACPGTSGRAGMEFF	TGTGCCTGTCCTGGGACTAGCGGGAGGGCCGGTATGGAGTTCTTC
-	many	TRBV20-1	TRBJ1-5	CSAMVGGVSNQPQHF	TGCAGTGCTATGGTCGGCGGAGTTAGCAATCAGCCCCAGCATTTT
-	-	TRBV24-1	TRBJ2-3	CATSTSEKIRTDTQYF	TGTGCCACCAGTACGAGCGAGAAAATCCGCACAGATACGCAGTATTTT
-	few	TRBV5-4	TRBJ1-1	CASSRPQGRDTEAFF	TGTGCCAGCAGCCGACCGCAGGGGAGGGACACTGAAGCTTTCTTT
-	-	TRBV5-1	TRBJ2-6	CASSFGLEGANVLTF	TGCGCCAGCAGCTTCGGGTTAGAAGGGGCCAACGTCCTGACTTTC
TRBD1	-	TRBV6-6	TRBJ2-3	CASTKRQGLDTQYF	TGTGCCAGCACTAAAAGACAGGGGTTAGATACGCAGTATTTT
-	many	TRBV27	TRBJ2-1	CASSFSLGETYNEQFF	TGTGCCAGCAGTTTTAGCCTGGGGGAGACCTACAATGAGCAGTTCTTC
TRBD1	-	TRBV2	TRBJ2-7	CASTQGQGNSYEQYF	TGTGCCAGCACCCAAGGACAGGGCAACTCCTACGAGCAGTACTTC
-	many	TRBV20-1	TRBJ2-7	CSSRSGGNYEQYF	TGCAGTTCGAGGAGCGGAGGAAACTACGAGCAGTACTTC
TRBD2	medium-sized	TRBV20-1	TRBJ2-1	CSARGLAGRNEQFF	TGCAGTGCTAGGGGACTAGCGGGCCGGAATGAGCAGTTCTTC
-	-	TRBV7-2	TRBJ2-5	CASNPWAGRGETQYF	TGTGCCAGCAACCCTTGGGCGGGCCGAGGGGAGACCCAGTACTTC
-	many	TRBV12-3/TRBV12-4	TRBJ2-2	CASSFGRVRDTGELFF	TGTGCCAGCAGTTTTGGCCGGGTACGGGACACCGGGGAGCTGTTTTTT
-	many	TRBV20-1	TRBJ1-6	CSARDKPSPLHF	TGCAGTGCGAGGGACAAACCCTCACCCCTCCACTTT
TRBD1	many	TRBV7-2	TRBJ1-4	CASSLAPGGYEKLFF	TGTGCCAGCAGCTTAGCGCCAGGGGGCTATGAAAAACTGTTTTTT
-	many	TRBV4-1	TRBJ1-2	CASSQDLNTANYGYTF	TGCGCCAGCAGCCAAGATCTGAACACAGCTAACTATGGCTACACCTTC
-	many	TRBV10-2	TRBJ2-5	CASSSGTLGRQETQYF	TGCGCCAGCAGTTCCGGGACCCTGGGTCGGCAAGAGACCCAGTACTTC
-	many	TRBV11-2	TRBJ2-2	CASSREGELFF	TGTGCCAGCAGCAGGGAGGGGGAGCTGTTTTTT
TRBD1	-	TRBV7-9	TRBJ1-1	CASSRSGGVLNTEALF	TGTGCCAGCAGCCGTTCAGGGGGTGTCCTGAACACTGAAGCTCTCTTT
-	many	TRBV5-5	TRBJ1-1	CASTPMDRNTEAFF	TGTGCCAGCACCCCCATGGACAGGAACACTGAAGCTTTCTTT
-	-	TRBV6-2/TRBV6-3	TRBJ1-1	CASSSPPGGEAFF	TGTGCCAGCAGTTCCCCCCCCGGGGGTGAAGCTTTCTTT
-	many	TRBV4-2	TRBJ1-4	CASMSGATNEKLFF	TGTGCCAGCATGTCGGGGGCAACTAATGAAAAACTGTTTTTT
TRBD2	few	TRBV2	TRBJ2-1	CASRGGGTLYNEQFF	TGTGCCAGCAGGGGCGGGGGGACCCTATACAATGAGCAGTTCTTC
TRBD1	many	TRBV6-1	TRBJ1-2	CASSEPPTGVGYTF	TGTGCCAGCAGTGAACCTCCGACAGGGGTTGGCTACACCTTC
TRBD2	many	TRBV7-3	TRBJ2-1	CASSSTSSLEQFF	TGTGCCAGCAGCTCGACTAGCTCCCTCGAGCAGTTCTTC
-	many	TRBV5-1	TRBJ2-1	CASSGVVINEQFF	TGCGCCAGCAGTGGGGTAGTGATCAATGAGCAGTTCTTC
TRBD1	many	TRBV10-2	TRBJ1-3	CASREGQGVGNTIYF	TGCGCCAGCAGAGAGGGACAGGGAGTAGGAAACACCATATATTTT
-	many	TRBV7-2	TRBJ2-7	CASSTGTWGYEQYF	TGTGCCAGCAGCACCGGGACTTGGGGTTACGAGCAGTACTTC
TRBD1	-	TRBV28	TRBJ1-5	CASSLWGTGENQPQHF	TGTGCCAGCAGTTTATGGGGAACAGGGGAGAATCAGCCCCAGCATTTT